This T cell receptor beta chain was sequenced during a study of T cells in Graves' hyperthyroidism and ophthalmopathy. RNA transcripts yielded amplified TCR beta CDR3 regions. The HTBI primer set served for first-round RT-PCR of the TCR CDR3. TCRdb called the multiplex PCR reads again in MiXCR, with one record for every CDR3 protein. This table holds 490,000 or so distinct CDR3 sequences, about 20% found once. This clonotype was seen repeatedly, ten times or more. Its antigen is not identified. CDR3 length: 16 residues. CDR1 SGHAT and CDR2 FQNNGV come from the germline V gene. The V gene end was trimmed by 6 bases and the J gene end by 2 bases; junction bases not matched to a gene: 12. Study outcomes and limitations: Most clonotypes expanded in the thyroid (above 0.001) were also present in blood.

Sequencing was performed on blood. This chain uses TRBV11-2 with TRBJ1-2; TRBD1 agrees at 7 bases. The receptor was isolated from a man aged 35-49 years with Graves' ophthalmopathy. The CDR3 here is CASRTLRTGGNYGYTF. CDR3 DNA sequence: TGTGCCAGCAGGACACTTCGGACAGGTGGAAACTATGGCTACACCTTC.